This TCR beta chain was observed in a study of shared clonotypes between healthy human individuals (dated by TCRdb to about 2020). In the study overall: A few men and two women, aged 18 to 49 years, made up the cohort. For each donor, CD4 naive and CD4 memory were each run on three plates, CD8 naive on two plates, and CD8 memory on one plate. To estimate repertoire size and how much clonotype sharing occurs between individuals, the study deeply sequenced the blood TCR repertoires of several healthy adults. To increase sequencing depth and limit assay-specific biases, different laboratories used diverse techniques to prepare libraries and sequence TCR repertoires. Each donor's leukapheresis produced roughly between roughly 0.9 and 8.9 billion PBMCs.

This clone has at least ten counts. Its antigen target is currently unknown. No clone much larger than this one lies a single base away; base qualities are absent. The donors were healthy, HIV-negative adults with no recently reported acute infections or vaccinations. All donors were Caucasian adults living in Nashville, Tennessee, USA. CD4+ T cells were enriched by magnetic negative selection, after which naive cells were positively selected on CD45RA and the negative fraction was taken as the memory subset. Blood was obtained by leukapheresis, after which PBMCs were separated by Ficoll-Histopaque density gradient centrifugation and cryopreserved in liquid nitrogen vapor phase. Purity and quantity of every magnetically sorted T cell population were checked by analytical flow cytometry. Genomic DNA was isolated from each sorted fraction and quantified by UV absorbance on a Nanodrop 2000c. Trimming costs V 6 bases and J 3 bases, and their ends lie 14 bases apart. The CDR3 has 14 amino acids, counting the end cysteine and phenylalanine. Only CDR3 DNA remains: 42 bases, in frame from the first base. Taken from the germline V gene (reference sequence), the CDR1 and CDR2 loops are WNHNN and SYGVQD.

Using the deep immunoSEQ assay, multiplex PCR amplified TCR CDR3 regions from genomic DNA. For each cell subset, the extracted genomic DNA was distributed evenly across all wells of several immunoSEQ 96-well plates, and each plate served as one replicate. Each replicate PCR for sorted subsets received about 0.2 ug genomic DNA, equal to about 30,000 T cell genomes. Purified libraries were measured with a Qubit 3.0 fluorometer, size-checked on a Bioanalyzer 2100, and measured again with the KAPA Library Quantification kit. Every immunoSEQ 96-well plate was sequenced on a dedicated single-read 150-cycle Illumina NextSeq 550 flow cell. Concerning the study's data processing: Because the immunoSEQ output held only junctional sequences and lacked quality scores, the filtering could not match the filtering applied to full-length reads. To assign V/J genes and CDR3, sequences were annotated against IMGT germline references using PyIR, a Python wrapper for IgBLAST v1.9. Reads were filtered out if the reads had weak V/J assignments (E-value above 1e-6), no CDR3, stop codons, out-of-frame junctions, or ambiguous translated residues. V3J clonotypes were defined as sequences sharing the same inferred V gene, J gene, and CDR3 amino acid sequence. Percentage overlap between repertoires was computed as shared unique clonotypes divided by the size of the smaller repertoire. Richness of each repertoire was evaluated using RTK rarefaction, the Chao1 estimator, and Recon v2.1 estimates of unobserved clonotypes. Generation probabilities for all TCRbeta clonotypes obtained by the gDNA method from a handful of donors were computed using OLGA. TCRdb stores this immuneACCESS table with in-frame sequences only. Part of the clones is absent; in the studies checked, under half of the shortfall reflects unresolved V genes, and no reason is known for the rest. V and J calls and clone size come straight from that table; D and trimming were deduced from the DNA. In this sample the table shows over a million clones, about 84% of which occur a single time. Approximately 0.5% of the sample is in the top ten clones.

What the study reported, not specific to this receptor: Clonotypes shared by all four sorted-subset donors showed higher generation probabilities than non-shared clonotypes. Naive subsets generally had larger estimated clonotype richness than memory subsets. Rarefaction of sorted-subset datasets indicated incomplete sequencing despite the large sequencing depth. Sampling was restricted to blood, and TCR repertoires in tissue are likely to differ from TCR repertoires in blood. Pairwise subsampling indicated that sequencing depth was expected to affect the degree of clonotype sharing among donors. When several donors were compared, the shared fraction of clonotypes was roughly 5% for naive CD4, roughly 3.3% for naive CD8, about 2.4% for memory CD4, and 0.35% to 0.4% for memory CD8. Because the study included only a small number of donors, the genetic and exposure-history diversity represented was limited.

Sequences were obtained from memory CD4+ T cells from PBMCs. Read against the paper, the sample's cell subset or site label means: CD45RA-negative fraction. The TCR originated in a man younger than 30 in good health. Some clones in this sample may be carry-over from other donors' samples. Recombination linked TRBV10-1 to TRBJ2-5; TRBD2 might be the D gene, on 5 matching bases. The CDR3 reads as follows: CASSQFRGEETQYF. The DNA sequence is TGCGCCAGCAGCCAATTTCGGGGTGAAGAGACCCAGTACTTC.